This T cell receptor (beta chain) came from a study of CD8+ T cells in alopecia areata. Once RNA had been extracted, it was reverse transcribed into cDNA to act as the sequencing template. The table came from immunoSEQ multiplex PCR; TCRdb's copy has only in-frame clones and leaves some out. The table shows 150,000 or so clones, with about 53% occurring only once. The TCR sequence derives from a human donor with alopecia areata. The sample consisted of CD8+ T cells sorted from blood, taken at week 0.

DNA for the CDR3: TGTGCCAGCAGCCAACGGGTTAACTATGGCTACACCTTC. Its translation is CASSQRVNYGYTF. This chain joins TRBV4-2 and TRBJ1-2; D remains unclear. V lost 2 bases to trimming and J lost 1 base, with 5 bases between them. This CDR3 has 13 residues. Germline CDR1 reads LGHNA; CDR2 reads YNFKEQ.